The 5 T cell receptor beta chains presented below share a single source sample, sequenced in a study of response to subunit inactivated influenza vaccine. Each CDR3 protein gets one entry after TCRdb re-called the RT-PCR reads with MiXCR. The profile shows more than 250,000 distinct CDR3 sequences, 21% of them singletons. The sequencing here drew on PBMCs from blood, taken about 20 months after vaccination. Every receptor here comes from a man between 50 and 69 years old who received an inactivated influenza vaccine.

This clonotype was counted a few times. This chain links TRBV6-1 with TRBJ1-2; D ambiguous. Trimming removed 0 bases at V and 6 bases at J, with 14 bases between. The CDR3 has 15 residues. Germline CDR1 is MNHNS and CDR2 is SASEGT. CDR3 sequence reads: CASSEAMRGGNGYTF. The CDR3 bases are TGTGCCAGCAGTGAAGCGATGCGGGGAGGCAATGGCTACACCTTC.

This clonotype was picked up many times. The chain has TRBV4-1 and TRBJ1-4; no clear D. In germline, CDR1 is MGHRA, CDR2 YSYEKL. Trimming pared 3 bases from V and 7 bases from J, leaving 9 bases between. The CDR3 length is 13 residues. The CDR3 protein is CASSQIGGEKLFF. The CDR3 DNA sequence: TGCGCCAGCAGCCAGATAGGTGGTGAAAAACTGTTTTTT.

This clonotype was recorded many times. This chain joins TRBV29-1 and TRBJ1-5; possible D gene TRBD1, 6 bases. The length of the CDR3 is 14 residues. Trimming removed 6 bases from V and 7 bases from J, with 19 bases in between. CDR1 is SQVTM and CDR2 is ANQGSEA in the germline V gene. The CDR3 spells CSVATGAQEQPQHF. Here the CDR3 DNA reads TGCAGCGTCGCCACGGGGGCCCAGGAGCAGCCCCAGCATTTT.

This clonotype was seen more than once but under ten times. The V gene is TRBV7-9, the J gene TRBJ1-2; D not resolved. Germline values: CDR1 SEHNR, CDR2 FQNEAQ (reference sequence). The CDR3 spans 12 residues. The germline V and J ends were trimmed by 5 bases and 8 bases, with 12 bases remaining between them. CDR3 nucleotide sequence: TGTGCCAGCAGCCGACGATCGGAGGGCTACACCTTC. Translation gives CASSRRSEGYTF.

A few counts support this clonotype. V usage is TRBV5-5 and J usage is TRBJ2-3; tentative D call: TRBD2 (5 bases). V was cut by 2 bases and J by 4 bases, with 8 bases left in between. This CDR3 is 13 amino acids long. The germline CDR1 and CDR2 sequences are SGHKS and YYEKEE (reference sequence). The CDR3 DNA reads TGTGCCAGCAGCTTAGAGAGGGCAGATACGCAGTATTTT. Its translation is CASSLERADTQYF.